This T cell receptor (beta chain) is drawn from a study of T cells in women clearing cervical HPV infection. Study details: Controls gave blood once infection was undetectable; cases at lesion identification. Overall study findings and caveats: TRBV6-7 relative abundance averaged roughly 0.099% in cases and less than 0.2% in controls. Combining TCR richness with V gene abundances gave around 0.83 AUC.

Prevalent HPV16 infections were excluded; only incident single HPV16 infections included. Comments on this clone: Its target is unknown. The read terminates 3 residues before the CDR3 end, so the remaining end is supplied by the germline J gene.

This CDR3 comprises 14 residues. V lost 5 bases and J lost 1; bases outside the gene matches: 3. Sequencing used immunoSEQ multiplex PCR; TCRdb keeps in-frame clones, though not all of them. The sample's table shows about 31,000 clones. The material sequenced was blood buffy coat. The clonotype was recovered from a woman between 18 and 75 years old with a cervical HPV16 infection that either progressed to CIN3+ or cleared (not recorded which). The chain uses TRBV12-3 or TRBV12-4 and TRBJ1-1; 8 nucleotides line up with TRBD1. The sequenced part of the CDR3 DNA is TGTGCCAGCAGTAACAGGGGGGAGAACACTGAA. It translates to CASSNRGENTE. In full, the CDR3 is CASSNRGENTEAFF.